The 20 T cell receptor beta chains below were found in one sample sequenced in a study of T-cell memory formation after mild COVID-19. TCRdb ran MiXCR on the 5' RACE reads and lists one entry per CDR3 protein. Of fewer than 700,000 distinct CDR3 sequences in the sample, approximately 21% were seen once. Sequencing input: PBMCs or a T cell subset sorted from them (not recorded which). The receptors shown here come from an adult woman who had mild COVID-19 (a few samples of this study predate the infection). Cell type and time point are not known.

The chain joins TRBV4-2 to TRBJ2-4; D is unresolved. V lost 0 bases and J 7 bases, leaving 13 bases between the germline ends. The V gene's germline CDR1 is LGHNA and CDR2 YNFKEQ. The CDR3 totals 15 residues. Here the CDR3 reads CASSQDHNGYNIQYF. Here the CDR3 DNA reads TGTGCCAGCAGCCAAGATCATAACGGTTACAACATTCAGTACTTC.

The chain uses TRBV5-6 and TRBJ1-1; D is unresolved. This CDR3 comprises 14 residues. Trimming cost V 4 bases and J 3 bases, with 13 bases left between them. Germline-derived CDR1 and CDR2 are SGHDT and YYEEEE. The CDR3 region has the DNA TGTGCCAGCAGCCCGGACCGCCTGGACACTGAAGCTTTCTTT. It translates to CASSPDRLDTEAFF.

This clonotype was seen at least ten times. The CDR3 protein is CASSEQGFSYEQYF. CDR3 coding DNA: TGTGCCAGCAGTGAGCAGGGTTTCTCCTACGAGCAGTACTTC. This sequence joins TRBV2 and TRBJ2-7, with D maybe TRBD1 (5 bases). The CDR3 extends over 14 amino acids. Germline V gene data show CDR1 as SNHLY and CDR2 as FYNNEI. Deletions cut 3 bases from V and 0 bases from J, with 9 bases between.

This clonotype was observed a few times. The V and J genes are TRBV5-1 and TRBJ2-7; TRBD1 is a possible D gene (6 bases). There are 12 residues in the CDR3. V shed 7 bases and J shed 3 bases, with 11 bases lying between them. Germline V gene lookup returns CDR1 SGHRS and CDR2 YFSETQ. The CDR3 sequence: CASGDKYYEQYF. CDR3 nucleotide sequence: TGCGCCAGCGGGGACAAATACTACGAGCAGTACTTC.

This clonotype came up many times. V and J are TRBV5-1 and TRBJ1-2; a possible D gene is TRBD1 (6 bases). CDR1 is SGHRS, CDR2 YFSETQ, per germline. The V and J ends lost 5 bases and 4 bases respectively, with 15 bases between them. The CDR3 spans 14 residues. CDR3 amino acids: CASSKEGGSYGYTF. DNA for the CDR3: TGCGCCAGCAGTAAGGAGGGGGGTTCCTATGGCTACACCTTC.

This chain joins TRBV7-9 and TRBJ2-5, with TRBD2 matching 7 bases. The CDR3 has 12 amino acids. J was trimmed by 5 bases and V by 7 bases; bases with no gene match: 4. Germline CDR1 SEHNR, CDR2 FQNEAQ (reference sequence). The CDR3 DNA reads TGTGCCAGCACCAGCGGGATGGAGACCCAGTACTTC. Translated, it gives CASTSGMETQYF.

This clonotype was seen only a few times. The chain joins TRBV2 to TRBJ2-3, with 14 positions matching TRBD2. With 4 bases clipped from V and 2 bases from J, the junction kept 17 bases outside the gene matches. The CDR3 covers 21 residues. CDR1 is SNHLY, CDR2 FYNNEI, per germline. The CDR3 reads CASSGVEATSGGALVTDTQYF. CDR3 nucleotides: TGTGCCAGCAGTGGGGTAGAAGCGACTAGCGGGGGGGCCTTGGTCACAGATACGCAGTATTTT.

This clonotype was detected only a few times. The rearrangement joins TRBV18 to TRBJ2-1; 7 bases are a match to TRBD1. The CDR3 contains 17 residues. Trimming removed 3 bases from V and 2 bases from J; junction bases left unmatched: 10. Germline-derived CDR1 and CDR2 are KGHSH and LQKENI. The CDR3 spells CASSPQRQGQPYNEQFF. The CDR3 bases are TGTGCCAGCTCACCTCAGAGGCAGGGACAGCCCTACAATGAGCAGTTCTTC.

V is TRBV12-3 or TRBV12-4 and J is TRBJ1-1; D call uncertain. V shed 5 bases and J shed 4 bases, with 11 bases lying between them. The CDR3 has 13 residues. In DNA, the CDR3 is TGTGCCAGCAGTATACTTCATTCCACTGAAGCTTTCTTT. This gives the protein CASSILHSTEAFF.

V usage is TRBV6-5 and J usage is TRBJ1-2; D unresolved. This CDR3 spans 13 amino acids. Per germline, CDR1 MNHEY and CDR2 SVGAGI. Trimming took off 8 bases at V and 8 bases at J, with 18 bases between the two ends. This CDR3 is CASGTTELRGYTF. Here the CDR3 DNA reads TGTGCCAGCGGAACGACGGAGCTCCGGGGCTACACCTTC.

The table lists this clonotype with a few counts. The chain uses TRBV7-8 and TRBJ2-1; 9 nucleotides match TRBD2. The CDR3 loop spans 17 amino acids. Looked up from germline, CDR1 is SGHVS and CDR2 is FQNEAQ. V trimming: 5 bases; J trimming: 7 bases; junction bases outside the gene matches: 15. CDR3 DNA sequence: TGTGCCAGCAGCACGAGCACGCGGGAGGGACATGTTAATGAGCAGTTCTTC. The encoded protein is CASSTSTREGHVNEQFF.

The chain joins TRBV7-2 to TRBJ1-1, with D hard to call. Trimming removed 0 bases from V and 1 base from J, with 9 bases in between. Germline CDR1 and CDR2: SGHTA and FQGNSA. CDR3 length equals 15 residues. The CDR3 sequence is CASSLALTQNTEAFF. For the CDR3, the DNA is TGTGCCAGCAGCTTAGCGTTGACTCAGAACACTGAAGCTTTCTTT.

The V and J genes are TRBV29-1 and TRBJ2-3; 8 positions match TRBD2. CDR1 is SQVTM, CDR2 ANQGSEA, per germline. The J segment lost 6 bases and the V segment lost 1 base, leaving 9 bases of the junction unmatched. The CDR3 has 15 residues. CDR3 in amino acids: CSVEVAGGQMDTQYF. The CDR3 bases are TGCAGCGTTGAAGTTGCGGGGGGCCAGATGGATACGCAGTATTTT.

V gene TRBV15 combines with J gene TRBJ2-7; D might be TRBD1 (5 bases). From germline, CDR1 is LNHNV and CDR2 YYDKDF (reference sequence). This CDR3 contains 13 residues. Trimming took 7 bases from V and 3 from J, leaving 13 bases between them. The CDR3 DNA sequence: TGTGCCACCACCCCGACAGCGCTCTACGAGCAGTACTTC. This gives the protein CATTPTALYEQYF.

The table lists this clonotype with a few counts. This chain links TRBV7-9 with TRBJ1-2, with D possibly TRBD1 on 5 matching bases. This CDR3 has 16 amino acids. CDR1 SEHNR and CDR2 FQNEAQ come from the germline V gene (reference sequence). Trimming cost V 4 bases and J 1 base, with 16 bases left between them. The CDR3 protein is CASSSSAGILNYGYTF. The DNA for the CDR3 is TGTGCCAGCAGCTCCTCCGCAGGGATCCTTAACTATGGCTACACCTTC.

This clonotype was picked up a small number of times. The chain links TRBV6-5 to TRBJ2-3, with unresolved D. CDR3 size: 13 residues. Trimming took off 5 bases at V and 6 bases at J, with 12 bases between the two ends. The germline gives CDR1 MNHEY, CDR2 SVGAGI. The CDR3 here is CASSVLKGDTQYF. CDR3 sequence (DNA): TGTGCCAGCAGTGTTCTTAAAGGGGATACGCAGTATTTT.

The chain recombines TRBV4-3 with TRBJ2-3, with D perhaps assigned TRBD1 or TRBD2 (6 bases each). V lost 1 base to trimming and J lost 4 bases, with 12 bases between them. The CDR3 is 15 residues long. Germline V lookup: CDR1 LGHNA, CDR2 YSLEER. The CDR3 region has the DNA TGCGCCAGCAGCCAAGTGGGGGGCCCTGCAGATACGCAGTATTTT. Translating gives CASSQVGGPADTQYF.

The chain uses TRBV2 and TRBJ2-5; D may be TRBD1 (6 bases). There are 13 residues in the CDR3. The germline CDR1 and CDR2 sequences are SNHLY and FYNNEI. V lost 7 bases and J lost 0, with 9 bases in between. The CDR3: CASIRGNQETQYF. The CDR3 region has the DNA TGTGCCAGCATCAGGGGCAACCAAGAGACCCAGTACTTC.

Only a few counts were recorded for this clonotype. J is TRBJ2-3 and V is TRBV7-9, with D hard to call. This CDR3 comprises 13 residues. V shed 2 bases and J shed 4 bases, with 7 bases lying between them. The germline V gene encodes CDR1 SEHNR and CDR2 FQNEAQ (reference sequence). The CDR3 DNA follows: TGTGCCAGCAGCTTAAAGATCCCAGATACGCAGTATTTT. This gives the protein CASSLKIPDTQYF.

There are a few counts of this clonotype. The chain couples TRBV6-1 to TRBJ1-5, with a tentative D call TRBD1 (6 bases). The CDR3 loop spans 15 amino acids. Germline V gives CDR1 MNHNS, CDR2 SASEGT. With 7 bases removed from V and 0 bases from J, the gap between germline ends came to 13 bases. CDR3 sequence: CASNGQFHSNQPQHF. The DNA for the CDR3 is TGTGCCAGCAATGGACAGTTCCATAGCAATCAGCCCCAGCATTTT.